Described below is a single TCR beta chain sequence and its context. Its specificity is not known. This sample was taken from a study of identical twins. Study outcomes and limitations: Twins' surplus sharing was weaker for beta out-of-frame sequences.

TCRdb analysed the 5' RACE reads with MiXCR anew, one entry per CDR3 protein. The sample has approximately 530,000 distinct CDR3 sequences; 20% to 25% are singletons. This sample was also put to use in a study of yellow fever vaccine responses in identical twins.

The receptor was derived from a woman aged 18-29 years in good health. Sequencing input: CD4+ T cells sorted from blood.

Here the CDR3 DNA reads TGCAGTGCTAGCGGAGTGGACCTCAACACCCAGTACTTC. Translated, it gives CSASGVDLNTQYF. The genes are TRBV20-1 and TRBJ2-5; no firm D call. There are 13 residues in the CDR3. The germline V and J ends were trimmed by 3 bases and 8 bases, with 16 bases remaining between them. The V gene's germline CDR1 is DFQATT and CDR2 SNEGSKA (reference sequence).